This TCR beta chain was retrieved from a study of T cells in Graves' hyperthyroidism and ophthalmopathy. Germline CDR1 and CDR2: SEHNR and FQNEAQ (reference sequence). The CDR3 length is 18 residues. V lost 0 bases and J lost 7; bases outside the gene matches: 11. Study conclusions and caveats: Most clonotypes expanded in thyroid above 0.001 were likewise present in blood.

RNA transcripts yielded amplified TCR beta CDR3 regions. HTBI primers drove first-round RT-PCR of the TCR CDR3. TCRdb reprocessed the multiplex PCR reads via MiXCR and lists one record per CDR3 protein. The sample shows hundreds of thousands of distinct CDR3 sequences, around 13% of them seen only once. Uncontrolled infection, other autoimmune disease, pregnancy or lactation excluded patients. Together with thyroid ultrasound, orbital computed tomography, serum thyroxine and TRAb, clinical symptoms were used for diagnoses. The authors obtained PBMCs from 10 ml of fresh peripheral blood. Remarks on this clonotype: Its cognate antigen is unknown.

Sequencing was done on a sample of blood. V and J are TRBV7-9 and TRBJ2-1; TRBD2 matches 11 bases. The clonotype was recovered from a woman aged 45-60 years with Graves' ophthalmopathy. The CDR3 reads CASSLALKLAGDLNEQFF. CDR3 DNA sequence: TGTGCCAGCAGCTTAGCCCTTAAACTAGCGGGAGATTTAAATGAGCAGTTCTTC.